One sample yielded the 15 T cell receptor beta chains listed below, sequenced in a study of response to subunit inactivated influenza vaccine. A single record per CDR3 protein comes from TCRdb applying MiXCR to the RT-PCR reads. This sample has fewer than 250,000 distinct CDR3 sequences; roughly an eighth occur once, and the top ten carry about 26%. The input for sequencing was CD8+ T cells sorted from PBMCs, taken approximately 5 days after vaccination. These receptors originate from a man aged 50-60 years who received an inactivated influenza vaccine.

The CDR3 nucleotides read TGTGCCACCAGCAGAGATGGGGTCGAGAATGAAAAACTGTTTTTT. Protein sequence: CATSRDGVENEKLFF. The rearrangement links TRBV15 to TRBJ1-4, with D unclear. The germline CDR1 and CDR2 sequences are LNHNV and YYDKDF (reference sequence). V dropped 0 bases and J dropped 5 bases, with 10 bases sitting between them. This CDR3 spans 15 amino acids.

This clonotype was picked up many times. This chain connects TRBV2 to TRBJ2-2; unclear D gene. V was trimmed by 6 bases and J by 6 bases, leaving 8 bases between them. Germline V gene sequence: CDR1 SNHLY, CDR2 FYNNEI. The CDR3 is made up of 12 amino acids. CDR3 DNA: TGTGCCAGCAGGGGGATGCCCGGGGAGCTGTTTTTT. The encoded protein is CASRGMPGELFF.

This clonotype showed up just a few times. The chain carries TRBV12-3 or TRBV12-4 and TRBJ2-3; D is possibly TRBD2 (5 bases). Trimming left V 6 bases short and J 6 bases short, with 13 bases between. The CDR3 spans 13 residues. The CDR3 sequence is CASRSSWRDTQYF. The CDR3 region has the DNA TGTGCCAGCAGGTCTAGCTGGCGGGATACGCAGTATTTT.

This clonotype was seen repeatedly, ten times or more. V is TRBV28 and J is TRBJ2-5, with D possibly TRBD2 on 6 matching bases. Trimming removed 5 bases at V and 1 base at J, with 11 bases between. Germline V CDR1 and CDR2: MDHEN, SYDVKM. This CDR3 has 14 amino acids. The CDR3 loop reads CASSRLGFQETQYF. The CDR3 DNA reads TGTGCCAGCAGTCGACTAGGGTTCCAAGAGACCCAGTACTTC.

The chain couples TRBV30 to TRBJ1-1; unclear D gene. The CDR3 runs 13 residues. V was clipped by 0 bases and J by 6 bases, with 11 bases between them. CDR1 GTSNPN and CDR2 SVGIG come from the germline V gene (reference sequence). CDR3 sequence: CAWSVSVAAEAFF. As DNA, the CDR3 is TGTGCCTGGAGTGTATCGGTCGCCGCTGAAGCTTTCTTT.

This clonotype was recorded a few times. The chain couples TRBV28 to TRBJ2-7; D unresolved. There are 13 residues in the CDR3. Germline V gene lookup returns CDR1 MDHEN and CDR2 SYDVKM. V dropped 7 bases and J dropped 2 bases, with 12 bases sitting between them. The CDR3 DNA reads TGTGCCAGCACCGACCATGTGGCCTACGAGCAGTACTTC. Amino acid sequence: CASTDHVAYEQYF.

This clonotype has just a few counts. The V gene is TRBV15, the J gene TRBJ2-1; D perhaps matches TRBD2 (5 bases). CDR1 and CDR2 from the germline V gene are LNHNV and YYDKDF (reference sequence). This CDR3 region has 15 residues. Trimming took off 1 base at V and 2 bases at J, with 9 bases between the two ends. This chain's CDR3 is CATSRGGHTYNEQFF. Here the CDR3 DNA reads TGTGCCACCAGCAGAGGAGGGCATACCTACAATGAGCAGTTCTTC.

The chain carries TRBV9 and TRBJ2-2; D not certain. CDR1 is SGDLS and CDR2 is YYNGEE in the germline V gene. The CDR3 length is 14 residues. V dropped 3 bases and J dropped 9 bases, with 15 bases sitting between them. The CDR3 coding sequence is TGTGCCAGCAGCGCCACCTTGGGCAACCGGGAGCTGTTTTTT. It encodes CASSATLGNRELFF.

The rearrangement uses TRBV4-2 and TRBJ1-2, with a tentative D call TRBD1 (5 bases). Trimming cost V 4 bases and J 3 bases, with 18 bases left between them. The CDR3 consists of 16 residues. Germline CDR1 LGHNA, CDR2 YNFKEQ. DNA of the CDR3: TGTGCCAGCAGCCCTCAGGGACTCCCGGGGGACTATGGCTACACCTTC. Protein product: CASSPQGLPGDYGYTF.

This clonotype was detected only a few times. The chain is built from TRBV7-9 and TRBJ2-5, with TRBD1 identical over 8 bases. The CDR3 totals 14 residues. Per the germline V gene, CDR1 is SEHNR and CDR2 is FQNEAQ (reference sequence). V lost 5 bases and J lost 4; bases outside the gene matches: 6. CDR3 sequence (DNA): TGTGCCAGCAGCCGAACGACAGGGGTAGAGACCCAGTACTTC. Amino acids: CASSRTTGVETQYF. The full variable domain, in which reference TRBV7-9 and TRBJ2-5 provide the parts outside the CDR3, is DTGVSQNPRHKITKRGQNVTFRCDPISEHNRLYWYRQTLGQGPEFLTYFQNEAQLEKSRLLSDRFSAERPKGSFSTLEIQRTEQGDSAMYLCASSRTTGVETQYFGPGTRLLVL.

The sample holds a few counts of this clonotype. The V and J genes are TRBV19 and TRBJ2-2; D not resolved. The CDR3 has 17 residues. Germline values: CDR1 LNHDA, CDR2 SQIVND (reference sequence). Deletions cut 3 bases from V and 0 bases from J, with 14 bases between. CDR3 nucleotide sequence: TGTGCCAGTAGTATTTTATGGCCTGGATCGAACACCGGGGAGCTGTTTTTT. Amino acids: CASSILWPGSNTGELFF. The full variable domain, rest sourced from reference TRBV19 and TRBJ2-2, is DGGITQSPKYLFRKEGQNVTLSCEQNLNHDAMYWYRQDPGQGLRLIYYSQIVNDFQKGDIAEGYSVSREKKESFPLTVTSAQKNPTAFYLCASSILWPGSNTGELFFGEGSRLTVL.

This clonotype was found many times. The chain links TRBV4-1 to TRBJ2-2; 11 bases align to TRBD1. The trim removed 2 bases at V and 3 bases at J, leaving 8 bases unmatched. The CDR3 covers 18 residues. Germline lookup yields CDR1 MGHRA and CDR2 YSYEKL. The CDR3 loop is CASSQRTGGGVDTGELFF. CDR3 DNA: TGCGCCAGCAGCCAACGGACAGGGGGCGGTGTGGACACCGGGGAGCTGTTTTTT.

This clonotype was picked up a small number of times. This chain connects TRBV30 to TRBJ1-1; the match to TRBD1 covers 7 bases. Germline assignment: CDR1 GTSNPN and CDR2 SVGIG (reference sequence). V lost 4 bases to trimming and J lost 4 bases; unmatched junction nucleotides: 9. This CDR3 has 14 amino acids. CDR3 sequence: CAWTQTGLGTEAFF. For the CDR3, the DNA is TGTGCCTGGACCCAGACAGGGCTTGGCACTGAAGCTTTCTTT. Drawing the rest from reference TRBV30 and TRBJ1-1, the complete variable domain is SQTIHQWPATLVQPVGSPLSLECTVEGTSNPNLYWYRQAAGRGLQLLFYSVGIGQISSEVPQNLSASRPQDRQFILSSKKLLLSDSGFYLCAWTQTGLGTEAFFGQGTRLTVV.

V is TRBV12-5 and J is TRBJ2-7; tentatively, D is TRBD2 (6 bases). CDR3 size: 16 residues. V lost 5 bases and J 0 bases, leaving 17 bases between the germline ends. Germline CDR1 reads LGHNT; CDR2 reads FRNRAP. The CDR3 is CASGVSEGSSSYEQYF. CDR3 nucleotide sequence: TGTGCTAGTGGTGTGTCGGAGGGGTCGAGCTCCTACGAGCAGTACTTC.

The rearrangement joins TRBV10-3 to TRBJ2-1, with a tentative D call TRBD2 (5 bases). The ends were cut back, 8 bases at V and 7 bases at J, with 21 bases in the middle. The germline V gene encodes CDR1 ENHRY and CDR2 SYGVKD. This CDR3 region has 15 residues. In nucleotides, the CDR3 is TGTGCCATCCGTCTGGAGGACGGACTGGGAAATGAGCAGTTCTTC. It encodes CAIRLEDGLGNEQFF.